This T cell receptor (beta chain) is from a study of blood T cell repertoires in COVID-19. About the research overall: Sources were T cells, B-cell-depleted T cells, or PBMCs; the material itself was cDNA or gDNA.

Per the original data handling: Estimated nucleated cell counts came from reference gene primer amplification. TCRdb's copy holds only in-frame clones and misses some; the assay was immunoSEQ multiplex PCR. V and J calls and clone size are as listed in that table; D and trimming were resolved from the DNA. The sample yields about 56,000 clones, around 82% seen once. The V gene end was trimmed by 1 base and the J gene end by 5 bases; junction bases not matched to a gene: 11. There are 19 residues in the CDR3. Per the germline V gene, CDR1 is SGHAT and CDR2 is FQNNGV. The rearrangement joins TRBV11-2 to TRBJ2-6; 10 bases line up with TRBD1. Sequencing was carried out using peripheral blood. This TCR came from a man aged 60 to 69 with COVID-19, enrolled during active disease. The CDR3 protein is CASSLGAGTGARRANVLTF. The CDR3 DNA sequence: TGTGCCAGCAGCTTAGGGGCGGGGACAGGGGCTCGGAGGGCCAACGTCCTGACTTTC.